Listed below are T cell receptor beta chains from one sample, sequenced in a study of Graves' ophthalmopathy and Graves' hyperthyroidism. Each CDR3 protein is one row after TCRdb ran MiXCR on the multiplex PCR reads. This table has over a million distinct CDR3 sequences, 35% to 45% appearing once. The sequencing sample was made of peripheral blood or thyroid tissue (not recorded which). These receptors came from an adult man with Graves' hyperthyroidism. CDR3s include the opening cysteine and the closing phenylalanine or tryptophan. The D gene is left open where the match is weak. Clone size, where shown, is once, few, many, or a class for clones that have expanded.

CDR3	DNA	size	J	V	D
CASSLSAPNQPQHF	TGTGCCAGCAGCTTGAGTGCGCCCAATCAGCCCCAGCATTTT	many	TRBJ1-5	TRBV5-6	-
CASQRRNSYEQYF	TGTGCCAGCCAGCGACGCAACTCCTACGAGCAGTACTTC	few	TRBJ2-7	TRBV27	-
CAISGNSYEQYF	TGTGCCATTAGCGGAAACTCCTACGAGCAGTACTTC	-	TRBJ2-7	TRBV10-3	-
CASSVDSQGKVQETQYF	TGTGCCAGCAGCGTTGACTCCCAGGGTAAAGTCCAAGAGACCCAGTACTTC	-	TRBJ2-5	TRBV11-2	-
CASHRGDQPQHF	TGTGCCAGTCACAGGGGTGATCAGCCCCAGCATTTT	few	TRBJ1-5	TRBV28	TRBD1
CASSGIKGSNQPQHF	TGTGCCAGCAGTGGTATAAAGGGGAGCAATCAGCCCCAGCATTTT	-	TRBJ1-5	TRBV2	-
CSLKGNYGYTF	TGCAGCTTGAAGGGGAACTATGGCTACACCTTC	-	TRBJ1-2	TRBV29-1	-
CASSPRPGTESYEQYF	TGTGCCAGCAGCCCAAGACCCGGGACAGAGTCCTACGAGCAGTACTTC	-	TRBJ2-7	TRBV12-3/TRBV12-4	TRBD1
CASSSGAGGYYGYTF	TGTGCCAGCAGCAGCGGCGCAGGGGGGTACTATGGCTACACCTTC	many	TRBJ1-2	TRBV14	TRBD1
CASRDKDRSNQPQHF	TGTGCCAGCAGAGACAAGGACAGGAGCAATCAGCCCCAGCATTTT	-	TRBJ1-5	TRBV25-1	TRBD1
CASSLYMETQYF	TGTGCCAGCAGCCTCTACATGGAGACCCAGTACTTC	few	TRBJ2-5	TRBV7-2	-
CATSENRPHYEQYF	TGTGCCACCAGTGAAAACAGACCGCACTACGAGCAGTACTTC	many	TRBJ2-7	TRBV24-1	-
CASSLVGQGSSYEQYF	TGTGCCAGCAGCTTAGTGGGACAGGGGAGCTCCTACGAGCAGTACTTC	many	TRBJ2-7	TRBV7-8	TRBD1
CASSFEGWPNTGELFF	TGTGCCAGCAGTTTCGAGGGGTGGCCGAACACCGGGGAGCTGTTTTTT	-	TRBJ2-2	TRBV28	-
CASSEAGGVQPQHF	TGTGCCAGCAGTGAAGCAGGGGGTGTCCAGCCCCAGCATTTT	many	TRBJ1-5	TRBV2	-
CAISRSGYTF	TGTGCCATCAGTCGAAGCGGCTACACCTTC	-	TRBJ1-2	TRBV10-3	-
CASSTSINRGPDEQYF	TGTGCCAGTAGTACGTCCATCAACAGGGGGCCGGACGAGCAGTACTTC	-	TRBJ2-7	TRBV19	TRBD1
CASSLGGRSTGELFF	TGTGCCAGCAGTTTAGGTGGGCGCAGCACCGGGGAGCTGTTTTTT	few	TRBJ2-2	TRBV12-3/TRBV12-4	-
CASSLDRLQETQYF	TGTGCCAGCAGCTTGGACAGGCTTCAAGAGACCCAGTACTTC	many	TRBJ2-5	TRBV7-2	TRBD1
CASGPGQAYPNTEAFF	TGTGCTAGTGGACCCGGACAGGCTTATCCGAACACTGAAGCTTTCTTT	many	TRBJ1-1	TRBV12-5	TRBD1
CASSHKQGQRYTGELFF	TGTGCCAGCAGCCACAAACAAGGGCAGAGATACACCGGGGAGCTGTTTTTT	few	TRBJ2-2	TRBV14	-
CASSYRPVREPRSEQYF	TGTGCCAGCAGTTACCGCCCTGTGCGGGAGCCAAGGAGCGAGCAGTACTTC	few	TRBJ2-7	TRBV6-5	TRBD2
CATSDSALYEQYF	TGTGCCACCAGTGATTCAGCTCTCTACGAGCAGTACTTC	many	TRBJ2-7	TRBV24-1	-
CASTKDRANYGYTF	TGCGCCAGCACCAAGGACAGAGCTAACTATGGCTACACCTTC	many	TRBJ1-2	TRBV5-1	-
CSVGGTGSYEQYF	TGCAGCGTTGGCGGTACAGGGTCCTACGAGCAGTACTTC	-	TRBJ2-7	TRBV29-1	-
CAISRREKDEQYF	TGTGCCATCAGTCGGCGGGAGAAGGACGAGCAGTACTTC	few	TRBJ2-7	TRBV10-3	TRBD2
CASSLLAGELQETQYF	TGTGCCAGCAGCTTATTAGCGGGGGAACTCCAAGAGACCCAGTACTTC	many	TRBJ2-5	TRBV7-9	TRBD2
CASTQTRTGKETQYF	TGTGCCAGTACTCAAACTCGAACAGGGAAGGAGACCCAGTACTTC	few	TRBJ2-5	TRBV19	-
CASRTGALSNQPQHF	TGCGCCAGCAGAACAGGGGCCCTTAGCAATCAGCCCCAGCATTTT	many	TRBJ1-5	TRBV10-2	TRBD1
CASSTGQRGVAQYF	TGTGCCAGCAGCACCGGCCAGCGGGGCGTGGCCCAGTACTTC	many	TRBJ2-5	TRBV7-8	TRBD2
CASSKTSGRMETQYF	TGTGCCAGCAGCAAGACTAGCGGGAGGATGGAGACCCAGTACTTC	many	TRBJ2-5	TRBV7-9	TRBD2